Sequencing of this TCR beta chain was carried out in a study of blood T cell repertoires in COVID-19 (dated by TCRdb to the early 2020s). Broadly, across the study: The collaborator samples originated in the United States, Italy and Spain and spanned the acute and convalescent phases of COVID-19. The prospective study material was composed of cDNA or gDNA derived from T cells, B-cell-depleted T cells, or PBMCs. Subjects who had been exposed to COVID-19, were actively infected with it, or had recovered from it provided the deeply sampled blood TCRbeta repertoires that made up the dataset. A freely available public database, intended as a resource for researchers studying the immune response to SARS-CoV-2, is where the repertoires were released. Samples came from the ongoing ImmuneRACE study (first 160 participants) plus 1,254 subjects from 6 global collaborators. The sample metadata nearly always contained a de-identified subject ID, COVID-19 status, age in years and sex. Where available, HLA class I and class II types were taken from metadata supplied by the sample provider and were not determined by assay-based typing.

Study-level results and caveats: How much clinical and demographic metadata was included differed by source and by participant, and the metadata was provided uncurated.

Each collaborating institution followed its own protocols to collect whole blood in K2EDTA tubes. Collaborator samples were shipped for TCRbeta analysis as frozen whole blood, isolated PBMCs, or DNA extracted from either sample type. A note on this clone: It lacks a known antigen. No base qualities exist here, and no much larger clone lies one base off it.

The germline V gene (reference sequence) supplies CDR1 LNHDA and CDR2 SQIVND. Its CDR3 holds 13 amino acids, cysteine through phenylalanine. Only the CDR3 region is kept as DNA, spanning 39 bases read in frame from base 1. V and J are trimmed by 5 bases and 6 bases, and the gene matches miss 5 bases of the junction. The immunoSEQ Assay, a bias-controlled multiplex PCR, was used to amplify TCRbeta CDR3 regions from genomic DNA. Concerning the study's data processing: Within the assay, amplification of reference gene primers was used to estimate how many nucleated cells each sample contained. Sequence reads were collapsed and filtered to measure the absolute abundance of every unique TCRbeta CDR3 rearrangement. For each sample, productive Simpson clonality was calculated by taking the square root of Simpson's diversity index across productive rearrangements. The table comes from immuneACCESS by way of TCRdb, which keeps in-frame sequences with V and J called. Part of the clones is missing from these tables; in studies checked, under half for an unresolved V gene and the rest for unknown reasons. The DNA gave D and trimming, while V, J and clone size come from that table. This sample lists 250,000 to 300,000 clones; around 86% were detected once. Approximately 2.2% of the sample goes to the ten largest clones.

The chain is made from TRBV19 and TRBJ1-2, and TRBD1 aligns with 8 junction nucleotides. Specimen: peripheral blood. The TCR originated in a man aged 50 or older with acute or convalescent COVID-19. CDR3 protein: CASSDRGQDGYTF. The bases are TGTGCCAGTAGTGATAGGGGACAGGATGGCTACACCTTC.